The rows below give T cell receptor beta chains drawn from one sample of a study of CD8+ T cells in alopecia areata. Data came from immunoSEQ multiplex PCR; TCRdb stores just in-frame clones and leaves some out. The table includes 150,000 to 200,000 clones, roughly 63% detected once. This sample comprised CD4+ T cells sorted from blood, obtained between weeks 55 and 65, from a patient treated with tofacitinib. These receptors were taken from a human donor with alopecia areata. CDR3s include the opening cysteine and the closing phenylalanine or tryptophan. A D gene is named only where the DNA matches it firmly. Not all rows give a size; the values are once, few, many and, for expanded clones, a class.

>.|TRBV30|.|TRBJ2-2
TGTGCCTGGAGTTTGAACAGATACACCGGGGAGCTGTTTTTT
CAWSLNRYTGELFF
>.|TRBV30|.|TRBJ2-3
TGTGCCTGGAGGTTGGCTGGCGGCACAGATACGCAGTATTTT
CAWRLAGGTDTQYF
>once|TRBV10-1|.|TRBJ2-2
TGCGCCAGCAGGAATGAAGAAGCGAACACCGGGGAGCTGTTTTTT
CASRNEEANTGELFF
>.|TRBV10-3|.|TRBJ2-1
TGTGCCATCAGTGAAAGAGAGGGAAGGGAGCAGTTCTTC
CAISEREGREQFF
>.|TRBV5-6|.|TRBJ2-5
TGTGCCAGCAGCTCCTATGACTTC
CASSSYDF
>.|TRBV19|.|TRBJ1-1
TGTGCCAGTAGTCCCCGACCTCGGCGGGACACTGAAGCTTTCTTT
CASSPRPRRDTEAFF
>few|TRBV14|.|TRBJ1-1
TGTGCCAGCAGCCAAGAAGCGCGGACTGAAGCTTTCTTT
CASSQEARTEAFF
>few|TRBV30|.|TRBJ2-7
TGTGCCTGGGGAGCAGGGGATAGACTCTCCTACGAGCAGTACTTC
CAWGAGDRLSYEQYF
>many|TRBV7-3|TRBD2|TRBJ2-2
TGTGCCAGCAGCTTAACGGGGACTAGCGGGGGCAAGCTGTTTTTT
CASSLTGTSGGKLFF
>.|TRBV5-6|.|TRBJ1-3
TGTGCCAGCAGTCGCTTGGGGCAAAACACCATATATTTT
CASSRLGQNTIYF
>.|TRBV5-6|.|TRBJ1-1
TGTGCCAGCAGCCCCGAGCGGGACACTGAAGCTTTCTTT
CASSPERDTEAFF
>.|TRBV25-1|TRBD1|TRBJ1-4
TGTGCCAGCAGTGATTCTCGGACAGGGGACGAAAAACTGTTTTTT
CASSDSRTGDEKLFF
>few|TRBV29-1|.|TRBJ2-1
TGCAGCGTTGAAATTCTGAATGAGCAGTTCTTC
CSVEILNEQFF